These 8 T cell receptor beta chains share one sample of origin, sequenced in a study of Ad26.COV2.S vaccination and SARS-CoV-2 variants. The assay was immunoSEQ multiplex PCR, and TCRdb's table has in-frame clones only and misses some. The sample lists around 380,000 clones; about 88% were seen once. The treatment denotes: around 19 received Ad26.COV2.S at low or high dose, single or two shots; 5 received placebo; per-sample allocation not given. It was on day 63 after the first vaccine or placebo injection that samples were taken. The source was peripheral blood, collected in a trial of Ad26.COV2.S vaccine versus placebo. Receptors were obtained from a person aged 18 to 59 who received the Ad26.COV2.S COVID-19 vaccine or a placebo.

V is TRBV3-1 (or the pseudogene TRBV3-2) and J is TRBJ1-2; tentative D call: TRBD1 (5 bases). Deletions cut 0 bases from V and 0 bases from J, with 20 bases between. CDR3 length equals 19 residues. Germline V gene lookup returns CDR1 LGHDT and CDR2 YNNKEL (reference sequence). The CDR3 loop is CASSQDQGREGHANYGYTF. CDR3 bases: TGTGCCAGCAGCCAAGATCAGGGCAGGGAGGGCCATGCTAACTATGGCTACACCTTC.

This clone has a single count. The V gene is TRBV7-9, the J gene TRBJ2-1; the D gene could be TRBD1 or TRBD2 (5 bases each). Germline CDR1 is SEHNR and CDR2 is FQNEAQ (reference sequence). Trimming removed 5 bases at V and 0 bases at J, with 11 bases between. This CDR3 is built from 15 residues. In nucleotides, the CDR3 is TGTGCCAGCAGCCCCCGGGACCGCTCCTACAATGAGCAGTTCTTC. Its translation: CASSPRDRSYNEQFF.

The V gene is TRBV5-4, the J gene TRBJ2-1; 7 bases map to TRBD2. Germline V gene lookup returns CDR1 SGHNT and CDR2 YYREEE (reference sequence). The CDR3 sequence is 14 residues long. The V gene end was trimmed by 5 bases and the J gene end by 3 bases; junction bases not matched to a gene: 5. The CDR3 reads CASSGGGDYNEQFF. The CDR3 DNA reads as TGTGCCAGCAGTGGTGGGGGGGACTACAATGAGCAGTTCTTC. Based on the CDR3 plus reference TRBV5-4 and TRBJ2-1, the full variable domain is ETGVTQSPTHLIKTRGQQVTLRCSSQSGHNTVSWYQQALGQGPQFIFQYYREEENGRGNFPPRFSGLQFPNYSSELNVNALELDDSALYLCASSGGGDYNEQFFGPGTRLTVL.

The chain couples TRBV5-5 to TRBJ2-7; 9 nucleotides line up with TRBD1. V gave up 1 base and J gave up 4 bases; unmatched junction bases: 9. The V gene's germline CDR1 is SGHKS and CDR2 YYEKEE (reference sequence). CDR3 size: 16 residues. CDR3 bases: TGTGCCAGCAGCTTGAATACAGGGGGCGCAACATACGAGCAGTACTTC. It encodes CASSLNTGGATYEQYF. Together with reference TRBV5-5 and TRBJ2-7, the CDR3 gives the full variable domain: DAGVTQSPTHLIKTRGQQVTLRCSPISGHKSVSWYQQVLGQGPQFIFQYYEKEERGRGNFPDRFSARQFPNYSSELNVNALLLGDSALYLCASSLNTGGATYEQYFGPGTRLTVT.

This chain uses TRBV6-2 or TRBV6-3 with TRBJ1-2; unclear D gene. This CDR3 comprises 15 residues. Between the trimmed V and J ends, which lost 2 bases and 5 bases, there was a span of 15 bases. Germline CDR1 MNHEY, CDR2 SVGEGT. The CDR3 sequence: CASSYPAGFEYGYTF. DNA for the CDR3: TGTGCCAGCAGTTACCCAGCGGGGTTCGAATATGGCTACACCTTC.

The chain has TRBV6-5 and TRBJ1-3; TRBD1 is a possible D gene (5 bases). The germline V gene has CDR1 MNHEY and CDR2 SVGAGI. Trimming shortened V by 6 bases and J by 4 bases, and 16 bases separated the two germline ends. The CDR3 totals 15 residues. DNA of the CDR3: TGTGCCAGCAGGACGGGACGCCAGACCGGAAACACCATATATTTT. As protein: CASRTGRQTGNTIYF.

This sequence joins TRBV19 and TRBJ1-2, with D perhaps TRBD1 (5 bases). CDR3 length: 15 residues. CDR1 LNHDA and CDR2 SQIVND come from the germline V gene (reference sequence). Trimming took off 5 bases at V and 7 bases at J, with 20 bases between the two ends. For the CDR3, the DNA is TGTGCCAGTAGTGACACCGGGACTGACGCGGTTGGCTACACCTTC. Translating it yields CASSDTGTDAVGYTF.

This chain connects TRBV10-2 to TRBJ2-7, with 10 positions matching TRBD2. The germline CDR1 and CDR2 sequences are WSHSY and SAAADI. V trimming: 6 bases; J trimming: 3 bases; junction bases outside the gene matches: 8. The CDR3 has 15 residues. CDR3 sequence: CASSTQAGGYYEQYF. Written as DNA, the CDR3 is TGCGCCAGCAGCACACAAGCGGGGGGGTACTACGAGCAGTACTTC.